These T cell receptor beta chains were read from a single sample in a study of blood T cell repertoires in COVID-19. Clones were read by immunoSEQ multiplex PCR, and TCRdb kept only the in-frame ones, dropping some. The sample comprises about 150,000 clones, 70% to 90% of which are singletons, and around 3.5% rests with the top ten. Source material: peripheral blood. Source of these receptors: a man between 65 and 80 years old with acute or convalescent COVID-19. CDR3s include the opening cysteine and the closing phenylalanine or tryptophan. Fields, in order: D gene, J gene, clone size, V gene, CDR3 protein, CDR3 DNA. A D gene is named only where the DNA matches it firmly. Clone size, where shown, is once, few, many, or a class for clones that have expanded.

>NA|TRBJ2-7|NA|TRBV7-2
CASSLVGTNTYEQYF
TGTGCCAGCAGCTTAGTTGGGACAAATACCTACGAGCAGTACTTC
>NA|TRBJ2-1|NA|TRBV7-2
CASSPGGSYNEQFF
TGTGCCAGCAGCCCCGGGGGCTCCTACAATGAGCAGTTCTTC
>NA|TRBJ1-6|NA|TRBV5-4
CASSLMAGYNSPLHF
TGTGCCAGCAGCTTGATGGCAGGGTATAATTCACCCCTCCACTTT
>NA|TRBJ2-3|NA|TRBV7-9
CASSSLGAGDTQYF
TGTGCCAGCAGTTCCCTTGGGGCGGGGGATACGCAGTATTTT
>TRBD1|TRBJ1-1|NA|TRBV4-3
CASSHTGGGTEVFF
TGCGCCAGCAGCCACACAGGGGGTGGCACTGAAGTTTTCTTT
>NA|TRBJ1-5|NA|TRBV11-2
CASSLVRGSNQPQHF
TGTGCCAGCAGCTTAGTCAGGGGTAGCAATCAGCCCCAGCATTTT
>TRBD1|TRBJ1-6|NA|TRBV28
CASSFSDRGHSPLHF
TGTGCCAGCAGTTTCTCCGACAGGGGCCATTCACCCCTCCACTTT
>TRBD1|TRBJ1-5|NA|TRBV5-1
CASSPGTGGRNQPQHF
TGCGCCAGCAGCCCCGGGACAGGGGGAAGGAATCAGCCCCAGCATTTT
>TRBD2|TRBJ2-3|NA|TRBV5-4
CASSQTSGYTQYF
TGTGCCAGCAGCCAGACTAGCGGATATACGCAGTATTTT
>NA|TRBJ1-1|once|TRBV6-2/TRBV6-3
CASSSGGAVRTEAFF
TGTGCCAGCAGTTCGGGGGGCGCGGTGCGCACTGAAGCTTTCTTT
>NA|TRBJ2-7|NA|TRBV11-3
CASSLGGYSYEQYF
TGTGCCAGCAGCTTGGGGGGTTACTCCTACGAGCAGTACTTC